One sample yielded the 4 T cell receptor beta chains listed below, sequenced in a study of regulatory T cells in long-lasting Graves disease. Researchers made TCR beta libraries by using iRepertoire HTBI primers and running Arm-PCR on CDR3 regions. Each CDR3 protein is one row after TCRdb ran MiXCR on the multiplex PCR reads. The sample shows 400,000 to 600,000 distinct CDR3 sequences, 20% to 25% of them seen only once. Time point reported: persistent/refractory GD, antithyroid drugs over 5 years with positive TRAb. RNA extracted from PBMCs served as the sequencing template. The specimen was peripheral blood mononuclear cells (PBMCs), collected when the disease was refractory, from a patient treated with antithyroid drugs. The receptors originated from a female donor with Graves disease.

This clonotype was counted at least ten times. The CDR3 bases are TGTGCCAGCAGCTTGGGGGCGGACTATGGCTACACCTTC. This translates into CASSLGADYGYTF. The rearrangement uses TRBV28 and TRBJ1-2; D is possibly TRBD1 (6 bases). V was cut by 6 bases and J by 3 bases, with 11 bases left in between. The CDR3 sequence is 13 residues long. Germline V CDR1 and CDR2: MDHEN, SYDVKM.

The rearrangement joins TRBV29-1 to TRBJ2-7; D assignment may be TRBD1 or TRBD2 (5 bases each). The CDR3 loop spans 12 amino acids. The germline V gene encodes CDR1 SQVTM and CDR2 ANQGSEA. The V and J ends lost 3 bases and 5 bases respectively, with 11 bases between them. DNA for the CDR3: TGCAGCGTTGAGGGACCGGGGAACGAGCAGTACTTC. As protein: CSVEGPGNEQYF.

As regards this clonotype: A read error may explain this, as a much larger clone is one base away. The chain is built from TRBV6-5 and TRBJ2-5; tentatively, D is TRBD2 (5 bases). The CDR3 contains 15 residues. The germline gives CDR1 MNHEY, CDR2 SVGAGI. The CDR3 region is CAGSYVEESFETQYF. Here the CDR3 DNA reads TGTGCCGGCAGTTACGTGGAGGAGAGTTTCGAGACCCAGTACTTC.

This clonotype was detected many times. CDR3 residues: CASSSPSTYSNQPQHF. The CDR3 DNA reads TGTGCCAGCAGTTCCCCTTCAACTTATAGCAATCAGCCCCAGCATTTT. V usage is TRBV12-3 or TRBV12-4 and J usage is TRBJ1-5; no clear D. Trimming took off 4 bases at V and 0 bases at J, with 13 bases between the two ends. The CDR3 extends over 16 amino acids.